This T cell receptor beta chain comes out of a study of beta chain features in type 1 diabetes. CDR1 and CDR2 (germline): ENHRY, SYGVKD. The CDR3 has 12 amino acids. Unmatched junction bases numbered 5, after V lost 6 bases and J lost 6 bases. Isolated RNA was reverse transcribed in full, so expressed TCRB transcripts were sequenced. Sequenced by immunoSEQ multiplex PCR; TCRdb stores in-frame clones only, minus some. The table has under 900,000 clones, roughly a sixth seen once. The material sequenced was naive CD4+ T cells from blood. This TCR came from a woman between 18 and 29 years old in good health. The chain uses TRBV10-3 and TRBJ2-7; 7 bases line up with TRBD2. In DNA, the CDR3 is TGTGCCATCAGAGACGGGAGGATCGAGCAGTACTTC. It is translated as CAIRDGRIEQYF.